This TCR beta chain was obtained from a study of T cells in Graves' hyperthyroidism and ophthalmopathy. This CDR3 has 14 residues. With V trimmed by 2 bases and J by 4 bases, 4 bases remained unmatched. Germline CDR1 and CDR2: KGHSH and LQKENI. This clonotype showed up just a few times. Amplification of TCR beta CDR3 regions was performed using RNA transcripts as template. The HTBI primer set served for first-round RT-PCR of the TCR CDR3. MiXCR, run by TCRdb on the multiplex PCR reads, gives a single entry per CDR3 protein. This table has 600,000 to 700,000 distinct CDR3 sequences, about 14% appearing once.

This receptor was taken from a woman aged 35 to 49 with Graves' ophthalmopathy. The chain joins TRBV18 to TRBJ1-2; 7 nucleotides align to TRBD1. Sequencing used blood. The CDR3 loop is CASSPDTGVYGYTF. The CDR3 DNA is TGTGCCAGCTCACCAGATACAGGGGTCTATGGCTACACCTTC. Complete variable domain (other parts from reference TRBV18 and TRBJ1-2): NAGVMQNPRHLVRRRGQEARLRCSPMKGHSHVYWYRQLPEEGLKFMVYLQKENIIDESGMPKERFSAEFPKEGPSILRIQQVVRGDSAAYFCASSPDTGVYGYTFGSGTRLTVV.